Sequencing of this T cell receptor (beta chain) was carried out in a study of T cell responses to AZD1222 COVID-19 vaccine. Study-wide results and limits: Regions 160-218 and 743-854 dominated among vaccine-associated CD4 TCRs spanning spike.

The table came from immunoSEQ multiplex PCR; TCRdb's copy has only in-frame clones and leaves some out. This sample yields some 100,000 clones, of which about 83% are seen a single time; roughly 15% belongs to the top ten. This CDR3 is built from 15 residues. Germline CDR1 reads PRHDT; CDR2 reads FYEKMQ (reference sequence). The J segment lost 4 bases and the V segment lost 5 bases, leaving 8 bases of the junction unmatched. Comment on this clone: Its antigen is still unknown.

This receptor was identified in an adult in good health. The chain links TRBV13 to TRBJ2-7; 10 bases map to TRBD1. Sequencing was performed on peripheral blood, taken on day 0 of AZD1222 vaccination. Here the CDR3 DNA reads TGTGCCAGCAGCCGCCCGACAGGGGGCATTTACGAGCAGTACTTC. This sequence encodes CASSRPTGGIYEQYF.